The 23 T cell receptor beta chains presented below share a single source sample, sequenced in a study of T cells after somatic rescue of genetic block. Some clones are missing from TCRdb's copy, which holds only in-frame ones; the method was immunoSEQ multiplex PCR. The table records some 14,000 clones, approximately 70% of them present only once. Input material: peripheral blood mononuclear cells (PBMCs). The receptor source for this set is a boy aged 10-17 years.

The gene calls are TRBV4-1 and TRBJ2-5, with TRBD2 matching over 7 bases. Germline V CDR1 and CDR2: MGHRA, YSYEKL. This CDR3 comprises 16 residues. The junction had 7 bases not matched to a gene; V was cut back by 2 bases and J by 1 base. The CDR3 DNA reads as TGCGCCAGCAGCCAATCCCCACTAGCGATCCAAGAGACCCAGTACTTC. Translating gives CASSQSPLAIQETQYF.

This chain connects TRBV5-1 to TRBJ2-7, with TRBD1 as a possible D gene (5 bases). Germline CDR1 and CDR2: SGHRS and YFSETQ. The CDR3 has 15 amino acids. V lost 3 bases and J lost 4, with 17 bases in between. The CDR3 DNA reads as TGCGCCAGCAGCTCCATAGGGGAACCGCTATACGAGCAGTACTTC. Translation: CASSSIGEPLYEQYF.

The chain is built from TRBV27 and TRBJ1-1; 7 bases are shared with TRBD1. From germline, CDR1 is MNHEY and CDR2 SMNVEV (reference sequence). V lost 1 base, J lost 1 base, and 12 bases stayed unmatched. The CDR3 has 18 residues. DNA for the CDR3: TGTGCCAGCAGTTTATTCTCCTCTCTCTACAGGGGGAACACTGAAGCTTTCTTT. This gives the protein CASSLFSSLYRGNTEAFF.

The chain links TRBV19 to TRBJ1-4; D is unresolved. V lost 2 bases and J lost 6, with 7 bases in between. Germline CDR1 reads LNHDA; CDR2 reads SQIVND (reference sequence). The CDR3 consists of 13 residues. CDR3 protein: CASSIRGDEKLFF. The CDR3 nucleotides are TGTGCCAGTAGTATACGGGGAGATGAAAAACTGTTTTTT.

Comments on this clone: At one boundary the junction diverges from the germline segment, which might be a read error. The gene calls are TRBV6-5 and TRBJ1-1; tentative D call: TRBD1 (5 bases). There are 13 residues in the CDR3. CDR1 and CDR2 from the germline V gene are MNHEY and SVGAGI. As DNA, the CDR3 is TGTGCCAGCAGTTACCTGGACAAAGGTCACCGAATCTTT. Protein: CASSYLDKGHRIF.

This chain joins TRBV15 and TRBJ2-7; D is perhaps TRBD1 (5 bases). CDR1 is LNHNV and CDR2 is YYDKDF in the germline V gene (reference sequence). CDR3 size: 12 residues. The V end lost 0 bases, the J end lost 10 bases, and 10 bases lay between the germline ends. This CDR3 reads CATSREGQVQYF. The CDR3 DNA reads as TGTGCCACCAGCAGAGAGGGGCAGGTCCAGTACTTC.

The chain couples TRBV19 to TRBJ1-1, with D hard to call. CDR1 is LNHDA, CDR2 SQIVND, per germline (reference sequence). CDR3 size: 13 residues. V gave up 5 bases and J gave up 5 bases, with 12 bases separating them. CDR3 in DNA: TGTGCCAGTAGTTCATGGGAGGGAACTGAAGCTTTCTTT. Its protein is CASSSWEGTEAFF.

This chain links TRBV5-1 with TRBJ1-1; D uncertain. Germline V gene data show CDR1 as SGHRS and CDR2 as YFSETQ. The V and J ends lost 3 bases and 0 bases respectively, with 9 bases between them. This CDR3 spans 14 amino acids. Here the CDR3 DNA reads TGCGCCAGCAGCTGGGGAGGGTTGAACACTGAAGCTTTCTTT. Protein sequence: CASSWGGLNTEAFF.

This clone has only a few counts. This chain connects TRBV11-1 to TRBJ2-7, with a tentative D call TRBD2 (6 bases). Germline values: CDR1 SGHAT, CDR2 FQDESV (reference sequence). Trimming removed 6 bases at V and 2 bases at J, with 11 bases between. The CDR3 length is 13 residues. The CDR3 loop is CASSSGVAYEQYF. The DNA for the CDR3 is TGTGCCAGCAGTTCGGGAGTCGCCTACGAGCAGTACTTC.

This clone occurred a few times. The rearrangement links TRBV10-1 to TRBJ2-7, with 8 bases identical to TRBD1. CDR1 WNHNN and CDR2 SYGVQD come from the germline V gene (reference sequence). This CDR3 spans 14 amino acids. V dropped 8 bases and J dropped 2; count of bases not matched to a gene: 8. The CDR3 sequence is CASGPGTGPYEQYF. The DNA for the CDR3 is TGCGCCAGCGGTCCCGGGACAGGACCCTACGAGCAGTACTTC.

The rearrangement links TRBV28 to TRBJ1-1, with TRBD1 as a possible D gene (5 bases). Per germline, CDR1 MDHEN and CDR2 SYDVKM. The V end lost 6 bases, the J end lost 6 bases, and 23 bases lay between the germline ends. CDR3 size: 16 residues. DNA for the CDR3: TGTGCCAGCAGACCATCTCCGGGGGTAGGCGCGGCTGAAGCTTTCTTT. Translating it yields CASRPSPGVGAAEAFF.

This clone came up once. V is TRBV18 and J is TRBJ1-3; weak D call: TRBD1 (6 bases). This CDR3 is 15 amino acids long. The V end lost 5 bases, the J end lost 8 bases, and 19 bases lay between the germline ends. From germline, CDR1 is KGHSH and CDR2 LQKENI. The CDR3 DNA reads TGTGCCAGCTCAATCAGCAAGGGGGTTGGTCACACCATATATTTT. It yields the protein CASSISKGVGHTIYF.

V usage is TRBV18 and J usage is TRBJ1-1, with 7 nucleotides matching TRBD1. This CDR3 is built from 14 residues. Germline V lookup: CDR1 KGHSH, CDR2 LQKENI. Trimming cost V 3 bases and J 5 bases; bases outside gene matches: 6. CDR3 sequence (DNA): TGTGCCAGCTCACCGACAGGGTTAACAACTGAAGCTTTCTTT. This sequence encodes CASSPTGLTTEAFF.

This chain links TRBV11-3 with TRBJ1-6, with a tentative D call TRBD1 (5 bases). Per the germline V gene, CDR1 is SGHNT and CDR2 is YENEEA. Trimming left V 5 bases short and J 5 bases short, with 19 bases between. CDR3 length: 17 residues. CDR3 in amino acids: CASSHALQVGNNSPLHF. DNA of the CDR3: TGTGCCAGCAGCCATGCCTTACAGGTGGGGAATAATTCACCCCTCCACTTT.

This clone was detected a few times. The chain is built from TRBV28 and TRBJ1-3, with 7 nucleotides matching TRBD1. This CDR3 is 14 amino acids long. J was trimmed by 8 bases and V by 6 bases; bases with no gene match: 10. Germline CDR1 MDHEN, CDR2 SYDVKM. The CDR3 coding sequence is TGTGCCAGCAGCTTGACAGGGCCGGTGCACACCATATATTTT. Its protein is CASSLTGPVHTIYF.

The rearrangement links TRBV28 to TRBJ1-4, with 7 bases identical to TRBD1. There are 14 residues in the CDR3. Germline values: CDR1 MDHEN, CDR2 SYDVKM. V was clipped by 3 bases and J by 7 bases; unmatched bases: 5. The CDR3 region has the DNA TGTGCCAGCAGTTTCCGAGGGGGCGGTGAAAAACTGTTTTTT. Its translation is CASSFRGGGEKLFF.

The V call is TRBV10-2, the J call TRBJ1-2; D unclear. The CDR3 has 14 amino acids. Trimming left V 6 bases short and J 0 bases short, with 11 bases between. Germline V gene lookup returns CDR1 WSHSY and CDR2 SAAADI. CDR3 sequence: CASRSGLSNYGYTF. DNA of the CDR3: TGCGCCAGCAGGTCAGGTCTCTCTAACTATGGCTACACCTTC.

Only a few counts were recorded for this clone. The gene calls are TRBV6-6 and TRBJ2-7, with 10 positions matching TRBD2. V was clipped by 0 bases and J by 6 bases; unmatched bases: 5. Germline CDR1 MNHNY, CDR2 SVGAGI (reference sequence). This CDR3 contains 15 residues. This CDR3 reads CASSYSEAGGPEQYF. The CDR3 coding sequence is TGTGCCAGCAGTTACTCAGAAGCGGGAGGGCCCGAGCAGTACTTC.

This clone was counted a few times. The chain employs TRBV11-2 and TRBJ1-6; D may be TRBD1 (5 bases). This CDR3 has 14 amino acids. Trimming cost V 1 base and J 10 bases, with 11 bases left between them. Germline V gives CDR1 SGHAT, CDR2 FQNNGV. The CDR3 sequence is CASSLVARVSPLHF. Written as DNA, the CDR3 is TGTGCCAGCAGCTTAGTGGCCAGGGTCTCACCCCTCCACTTT.

The chain links TRBV5-6 to TRBJ2-7; possibly TRBD2 for D (5 bases). CDR1 is SGHDT, CDR2 YYEEEE, per germline. The CDR3 is 16 residues long. Trimming shortened V by 2 bases and J by 4 bases, and 19 bases separated the two germline ends. The CDR3 nucleotides read TGTGCCAGCAGCTTTGCGTCGGGGTGGCCGTCGTACGAGCAGTACTTC. Its protein product is CASSFASGWPSYEQYF.

This clone was observed a few times. V is TRBV21-1 and J is TRBJ1-6. TRBV21-1 is designated a pseudogene. This CDR3 has 12 residues. CDR3 residues: CASSKANSPLHF. CDR3 DNA: TGTGCCAGCAGCAAAGCGAATTCACCCCTCCACTTT.

V and J are TRBV19 and TRBJ2-6; D unclear. V lost 3 bases, J lost 0 bases, and 6 bases lay in between. The length of the CDR3 is 15 residues. Germline V gene data show CDR1 as LNHDA and CDR2 as SQIVND (reference sequence). CDR3 nucleotide sequence: TGTGCCAGTAGTATGAGGAGCTCTGGGGCCAACGTCCTGACTTTC. Protein sequence: CASSMRSSGANVLTF.

This clone was seen only a few times. V gene TRBV29-1 combines with J gene TRBJ2-5; D possibly corresponds to TRBD1 (6 bases). This CDR3 is built from 13 residues. Germline CDR1 and CDR2: SQVTM and ANQGSEA. With 5 bases removed from V and 5 bases from J, the gap between germline ends came to 15 bases. The CDR3: CSVLQGLAETQYF. Written as DNA, the CDR3 is TGCAGCGTTTTACAGGGTTTGGCGGAGACCCAGTACTTC.